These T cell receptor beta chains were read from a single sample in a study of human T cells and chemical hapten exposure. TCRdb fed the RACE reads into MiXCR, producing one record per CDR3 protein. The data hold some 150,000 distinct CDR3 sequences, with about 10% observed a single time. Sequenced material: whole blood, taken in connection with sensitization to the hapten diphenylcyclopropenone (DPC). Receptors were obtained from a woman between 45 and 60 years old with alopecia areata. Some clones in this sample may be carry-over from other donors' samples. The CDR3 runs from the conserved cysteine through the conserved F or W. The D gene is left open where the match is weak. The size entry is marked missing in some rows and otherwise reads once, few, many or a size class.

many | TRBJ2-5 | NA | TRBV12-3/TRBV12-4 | CARPAETQYF | TGTGCCCGACCGGCCGAGACCCAGTACTTC
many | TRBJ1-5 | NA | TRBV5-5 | CASSLEPGGNQPQHF | TGTGCCAGCAGCTTGGAGCCAGGGGGCAATCAGCCCCAGCATTTT
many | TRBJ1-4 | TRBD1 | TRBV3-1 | CASSPQGADEKLFF | TGTGCCAGCAGCCCTCAGGGGGCGGATGAAAAACTGTTTTTT
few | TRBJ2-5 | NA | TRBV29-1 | CSVGGAVQETQYF | TGCAGCGTGGGGGGCGCGGTCCAAGAGACCCAGTACTTC
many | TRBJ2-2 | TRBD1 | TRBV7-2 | CASSLRQGPGELFF | TGTGCCAGCAGCCTTCGACAGGGCCCTGGGGAGCTGTTTTTT
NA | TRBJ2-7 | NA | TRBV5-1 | CASSSDRSGEQYF | TGCGCCAGCAGCTCCGACAGGTCAGGCGAGCAGTACTTC
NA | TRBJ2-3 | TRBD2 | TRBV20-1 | CSARASSGGSTDTQYF | TGCAGTGCTAGAGCCTCTAGCGGGGGTAGCACAGATACGCAGTATTTT
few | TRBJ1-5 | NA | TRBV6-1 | CASTLTGSNQPQHF | TGTGCCAGCACCCTCACCGGGAGCAATCAGCCCCAGCATTTT
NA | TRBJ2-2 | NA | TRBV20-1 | CSARAGENTGELFF | TGCAGTGCTAGAGCGGGAGAGAACACCGGGGAGCTGTTTTTT
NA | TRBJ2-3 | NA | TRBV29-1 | CSVGPSSTDTQYF | TGCAGCGTTGGTCCCAGTAGCACAGATACGCAGTATTTT
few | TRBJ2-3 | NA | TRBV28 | CASSLTGWGGKSGTDTQYF | TGTGCCAGCAGTTTAACGGGCTGGGGCGGGAAGAGTGGCACAGATACGCAGTATTTT
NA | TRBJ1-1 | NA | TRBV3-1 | CASSQGLENTEAFF | TGTGCCAGCAGCCAAGGGCTGGAGAACACTGAAGCTTTCTTT
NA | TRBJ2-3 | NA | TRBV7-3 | CASSLTPSSTDTQYF | TGTGCCAGCAGCTTAACGCCTAGTAGCACAGATACGCAGTATTTT
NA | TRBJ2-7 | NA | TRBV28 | CASSFPAPSEQYF | TGTGCCAGCAGTTTCCCAGCCCCCTCGGAGCAGTACTTC
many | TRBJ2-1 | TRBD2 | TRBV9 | CASSVDPLAGVKNEQFF | TGTGCCAGCAGCGTAGACCCACTAGCGGGAGTAAAAAATGAGCAGTTCTTC
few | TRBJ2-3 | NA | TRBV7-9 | CASSSLGPTADTQYF | TGTGCCAGCAGCTCCTTGGGCCCTACCGCAGATACGCAGTATTTT
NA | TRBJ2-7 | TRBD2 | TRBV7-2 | CASRRTSGYEQYF | TGTGCCAGCAGACGGACTAGCGGGTACGAGCAGTACTTC
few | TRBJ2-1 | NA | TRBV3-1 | CASSRGTVYNEQFF | TGTGCCAGCAGCCGCGGGACCGTTTACAATGAGCAGTTCTTC
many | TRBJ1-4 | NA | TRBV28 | CASRPPGPRPNEKLFF | TGTGCCAGCAGGCCTCCGGGACCCCGGCCTAATGAAAAACTGTTTTTT
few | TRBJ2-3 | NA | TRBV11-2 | CASSLDNGRGTDTQYF | TGTGCCAGCAGCTTAGATAATGGGCGAGGAACAGATACGCAGTATTTT
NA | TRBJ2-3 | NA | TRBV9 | CASSSKRTQGTDTQYF | TGTGCCAGCAGCTCAAAGAGGACCCAGGGCACAGATACGCAGTATTTT
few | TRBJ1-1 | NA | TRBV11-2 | CASTPGQPMNTEAFF | TGTGCCAGCACCCCAGGACAGCCCATGAACACTGAAGCTTTCTTT
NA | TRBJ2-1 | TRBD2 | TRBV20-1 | CSASTSGGYNEQFF | TGCAGTGCCTCGACTAGCGGAGGTTACAATGAGCAGTTCTTC
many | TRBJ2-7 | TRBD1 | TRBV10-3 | CAISGSGQVPGYEQYF | TGTGCCATCAGTGGATCGGGACAGGTCCCCGGGTACGAGCAGTACTTC
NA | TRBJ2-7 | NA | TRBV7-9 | CASIADWPVYEQYF | TGTGCCAGCATCGCGGACTGGCCGGTCTACGAGCAGTACTTC
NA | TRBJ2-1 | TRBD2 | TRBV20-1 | CSASASGRATDEQFF | TGCAGTGCTTCGGCTAGCGGGAGGGCCACGGATGAGCAGTTCTTC
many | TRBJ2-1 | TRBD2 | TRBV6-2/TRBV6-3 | CASTTWASGSYEQFF | TGTGCCAGCACCACGTGGGCTAGCGGGAGCTATGAGCAGTTCTTC
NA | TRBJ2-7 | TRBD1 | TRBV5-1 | CASSLSPTGQVVYEQYF | TGCGCCAGCAGCTTGTCGCCGACGGGACAGGTTGTCTACGAGCAGTACTTC
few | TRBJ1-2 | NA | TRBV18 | CASSQGLYGYTF | TGTGCCAGCTCACAGGGGCTCTATGGCTACACCTTC
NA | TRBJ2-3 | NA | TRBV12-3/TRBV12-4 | CASSFGHTDTQYF | TGTGCCAGCAGTTTTGGACACACAGATACGCAGTATTTT
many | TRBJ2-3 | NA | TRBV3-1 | CASSRTSEGDTQYF | TGTGCCAGCAGCCGGACCTCTGAAGGAGATACGCAGTATTTT
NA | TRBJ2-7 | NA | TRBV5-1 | CASSLSSRYEQYF | TGCGCCAGCAGCTTGTCGTCCCGCTACGAGCAGTACTTC
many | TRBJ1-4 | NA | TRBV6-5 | CASSYSQRANEKLFF | TGTGCCAGCAGTTACTCGCAGAGGGCTAATGAAAAACTGTTTTTT
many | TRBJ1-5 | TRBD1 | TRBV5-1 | CASSAGTGEGNQPQHF | TGCGCCAGCAGCGCTGGGACAGGCGAAGGCAATCAGCCCCAGCATTTT
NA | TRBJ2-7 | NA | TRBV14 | CASSQVGLSNEQYF | TGTGCCAGCAGCCAAGTCGGCCTTTCTAACGAGCAGTACTTC
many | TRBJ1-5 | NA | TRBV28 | CASSAGYNQPQHF | TGTGCCAGCAGTGCAGGGTATAATCAGCCCCAGCATTTT
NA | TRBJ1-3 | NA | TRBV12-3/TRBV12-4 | CASSGQISGNTIYF | TGTGCCAGCAGTGGACAGATCTCTGGAAACACCATATATTTT
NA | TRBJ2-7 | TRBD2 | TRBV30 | CAWRKTPGLADREQYF | TGTGCCTGGAGAAAGACCCCGGGACTAGCCGATAGGGAGCAGTACTTC
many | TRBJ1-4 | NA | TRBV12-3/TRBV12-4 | CASSFGGGPNEKLFF | TGTGCCAGCAGTTTCGGAGGAGGGCCTAATGAAAAACTGTTTTTT
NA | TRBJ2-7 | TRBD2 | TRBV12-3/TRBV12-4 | CASTERGGLYEQYF | TGTGCCAGCACCGAACGGGGGGGACTCTACGAGCAGTACTTC
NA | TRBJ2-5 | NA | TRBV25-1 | CASSVRETQYF | TGTGCCAGCAGTGTCAGGGAGACCCAGTACTTC
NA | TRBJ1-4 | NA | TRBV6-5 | CASSYSGARREKLFF | TGTGCCAGCAGTTACTCGGGAGCCCGGAGGGAAAAACTGTTTTTT
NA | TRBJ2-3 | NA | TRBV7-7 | CASSLGLSSTDTQYF | TGTGCTAGCAGCTTAGGACTTTCTAGCACAGATACGCAGTATTTT
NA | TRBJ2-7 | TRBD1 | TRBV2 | CASSARGQGRPEQYF | TGTGCCAGCAGCGCGAGGGGGCAGGGGCGCCCCGAGCAGTACTTC
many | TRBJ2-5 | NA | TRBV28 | CASSLVAQETQYF | TGTGCCAGCAGTTTGGTCGCCCAAGAGACCCAGTACTTC
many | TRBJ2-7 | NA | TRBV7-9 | CASSSATYEQYF | TGTGCCAGCAGCTCCGCCACCTACGAGCAGTACTTC
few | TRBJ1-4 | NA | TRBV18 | CASSPRGVATNEKLFF | TGTGCCAGCTCACCACGCGGAGTTGCAACTAATGAAAAACTGTTTTTT
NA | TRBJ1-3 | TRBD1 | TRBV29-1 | CSVEDLGQGSKNTIYF | TGCAGCGTTGAAGATCTAGGACAGGGGAGCAAAAACACCATATATTTT
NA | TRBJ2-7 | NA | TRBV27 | CASSARWGPYEQYF | TGTGCCAGCTCCGCCCGTTGGGGCCCCTACGAGCAGTACTTC
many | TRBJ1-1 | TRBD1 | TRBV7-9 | CASSSGGEAFF | TGTGCCAGCAGCTCAGGGGGCGAAGCTTTCTTT
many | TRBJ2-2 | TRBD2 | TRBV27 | CASSFDRGTSENTGELFF | TGCGCCAGCTCCTTCGACCGAGGGACTAGCGAGAACACCGGGGAGCTGTTTTTT
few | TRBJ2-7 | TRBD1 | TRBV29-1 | CSASPSGTVYEQYF | TGCAGCGCCTCTCCCTCCGGGACAGTCTACGAGCAGTACTTC
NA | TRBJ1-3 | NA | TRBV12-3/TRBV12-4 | CASSPMRGNTIYF | TGTGCCAGCAGTCCAATGAGAGGAAACACCATATATTTT
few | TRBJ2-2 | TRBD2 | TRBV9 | CASSPRGSGGTGELFF | TGTGCCAGCAGCCCTCGGGGTAGCGGGGGCACCGGGGAGCTGTTTTTT
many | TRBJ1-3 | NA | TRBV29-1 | CSVVWVGNTIYF | TGCAGCGTGGTTTGGGTTGGAAACACCATATATTTT
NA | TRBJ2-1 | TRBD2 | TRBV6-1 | CASSLPLAAYNEQFF | TGTGCCAGCAGCTTGCCCCTAGCGGCCTACAATGAGCAGTTCTTC
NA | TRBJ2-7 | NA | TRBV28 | CASSRGRRIEQYF | TGTGCCAGCAGCCGCGGTCGAAGGATCGAGCAGTACTTC
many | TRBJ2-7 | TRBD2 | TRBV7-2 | CASSKWTSAPGSYEQYF | TGTGCCAGCAGCAAATGGACTAGCGCCCCTGGGAGCTACGAGCAGTACTTC
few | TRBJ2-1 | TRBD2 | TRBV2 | CASSGGTREQFF | TGTGCCAGCAGCGGGGGGACTAGAGAGCAGTTCTTC
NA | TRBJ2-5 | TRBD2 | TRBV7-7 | CASSLTSSGGVTQYF | TGTGCTAGCAGTTTGACCTCCTCGGGAGGAGTGACCCAGTACTTC